This is a list of T cell receptor beta chains from one sample in a study of blood T cell repertoires in COVID-19. The protocol was immunoSEQ multiplex PCR, while the TCRdb copy is restricted to in-frame clones and leaves out a portion. The sample includes around 200,000 clones, roughly 85% of them seen just once. The source material was PBMCs or T cells enriched from blood (not recorded which). These receptors originate from a man aged 40-55 years who had recovered from COVID-19. Each CDR3 is given without its conserved first and last residue.

cdr3_length v_call cdr3_aa
13 TRBV3-1/TRBV3-2 ASSQIGTSGDTQY
12 TRBV7-8 ASSLSVTRDGYT
13 TRBV30 AWQLMGQDNSPLH
13 TRBV7-8 ASSFGQGRGGELF
13 TRBV21-1 ASSIGTGPPYEQY
11 TRBV7-3 ASTTGGSSGYT
14 TRBV24-1 ATSDSGLAGGNEQF
13 TRBV10-3 AISRRQDGDTEAF
11 TRBV7-3 ASSLQADYEQY
13 TRBV19 ASSIGGQANSPLH
16 TRBV6-4 ASSARSGRAPPYNEQF
15 TRBV3-1/TRBV3-2 ASSRSPGQISYNEQF
13 TRBV9 ASSGGGWIQETQY
14 TRBV7-9 ASSLALGERGDEQF
13 TRBV5-1 ASSATTSGGYEQY
10 TRBV6-5 ASSTRYNEQF
12 TRBV6-5 ASRGQGSNQPQH
13 TRBV19 ASSINYLTSYEQY
12 TRBV30 AWRRTFSGNTIY
14 TRBV19 ASSVGLAGGRYEQY
14 TRBV6-5 ASSYSARLSSYEQY
12 TRBV5-1 ASSHTRGNYEQY
9 TRBV12-3/TRBV12-4 ASRGRDEQF
13 TRBV19 ASSTGGKGNQPQH
11 TRBV5-6 ASSLAEALEAF
10 TRBV19 ASSRTAYGYT
13 TRBV10-3 AISAGLAGGGEQF
14 TRBV2 ASTERPSRARGGYT
11 TRBV5-1 ASSAGQEGRAF